A single sample gave rise to the 2 T cell receptor beta chains below, sequenced in a study of T-cell memory formation after mild COVID-19 (dated by TCRdb to the early 2020s). Library preparation employed 5' RACE. Sequenced using an Illumina NovaSeq 6000. TCRdb applied fastp at Q25 and MiXCR to the public reads, then kept only in-frame beta chains. A single entry per CDR3 protein holds the most common genes and DNA from its merged rows. This sample holds hundreds of thousands of distinct CDR3 sequences; around 28% were observed only once. The ten largest clones capture 13% of the sample. Sequenced sample: PBMCs or a T cell subset sorted from them (not recorded which). These receptors were collected from an adult woman who had mild COVID-19 (a few samples of this study predate the infection). The sample titles of this study are shuffled in the database, so cell type and time point are left out; the donor was told from shared clones.

This sequence joins TRBV4-2 and TRBJ2-7; D may be TRBD1 or TRBD2 (6 bases each). The CDR3 length is 17 residues. Germline CDR1 LGHNA, CDR2 YNFKEQ. V was trimmed by 0 bases and J by 4 bases, leaving 19 bases between them. CDR3: CASSQDPPGGTQYEQYF. In nucleotides, the CDR3 is TGTGCCAGCAGCCAAGACCCCCCCGGCGGGACACAGTACGAGCAGTACTTC.

The chain joins TRBV4-2 to TRBJ2-3; no definite D call. There are 15 residues in the CDR3. V was pared by 4 bases and J by 0 bases, with 11 bases between. CDR1 is LGHNA and CDR2 is YNFKEQ in the germline V gene. The CDR3 spells CASSLLRESTDTQYF. Here the CDR3 DNA reads TGTGCCAGCAGCCTTCTCAGAGAAAGCACAGATACGCAGTATTTT.